This TCR beta chain was obtained from a study of blood T cell repertoires in COVID-19. Study details: The origin of the acute and convalescent COVID-19 samples was the United States, Italy and Spain.

Germline CDR1 DFQATT, CDR2 SNEGSKA (reference sequence). The V and J ends lost 3 bases and 2 bases, in that order; junction bases with no gene match: 5. This CDR3 comprises 14 residues. Under the authors' procedure: Quantification of nucleated cells was approximated via reference gene primer amplification. Libraries were prepared by immunoSEQ multiplex PCR; TCRdb keeps only in-frame clonotypes and omits some of them. That table gives V, J and clone size, and the DNA gave D and trimming. The sample holds tens of thousands of clones, roughly 90% seen once. The TCR comes from a man aged 55 to 70 with acute or convalescent COVID-19. Sequenced material: peripheral blood. The chain employs TRBV20-1 and TRBJ2-5; TRBD2 matches 8 bases. The CDR3 nucleotides are TGCAGTGCTAGTGTCGGGGGGGCGCAAGAGACCCAGTACTTC. Protein: CSASVGGAQETQYF.